The 2 T cell receptor beta chains below were found in one sample sequenced in a study of shared clonotypes between healthy human individuals. TCRdb keeps only in-frame clones here, not all; method: immunoSEQ multiplex PCR. Among about 490,000 clones listed, around 79% were seen once. Sequencing was carried out using PBMCs. Receptors were obtained from a woman aged 40 to 49 in good health. Some clones in this sample may be carry-over from other donors' samples.

This clone was observed a single time. The V call is TRBV15, the J call TRBJ1-4, with 7 bases aligning to TRBD1. CDR3 length: 16 residues. Germline assignment: CDR1 LNHNV and CDR2 YYDKDF (reference sequence). Germline trimming cut 0 bases from V and 7 bases from J; bases unmatched to any gene: 8. CDR3 in DNA: TGTGCCACCAGCAGAGATATCGGACAGGTGGCTGAAAAACTGTTTTTT. It translates to CATSRDIGQVAEKLFF.

CDR3 protein: CASSPGPGLGLNEQFF. CDR3 nucleotides: TGTGCCAGCAGCCCGGGGCCGGGACTAGGTCTCAATGAGCAGTTCTTC. The chain has TRBV11-2 and TRBJ2-1, with 8 bases identical to TRBD2. The CDR3 sequence is 16 residues long. CDR1 is SGHAT and CDR2 is FQNNGV in the germline V gene. Losses at the gene ends were 5 bases for V and 6 bases for J; bases not matched to a gene: 12.